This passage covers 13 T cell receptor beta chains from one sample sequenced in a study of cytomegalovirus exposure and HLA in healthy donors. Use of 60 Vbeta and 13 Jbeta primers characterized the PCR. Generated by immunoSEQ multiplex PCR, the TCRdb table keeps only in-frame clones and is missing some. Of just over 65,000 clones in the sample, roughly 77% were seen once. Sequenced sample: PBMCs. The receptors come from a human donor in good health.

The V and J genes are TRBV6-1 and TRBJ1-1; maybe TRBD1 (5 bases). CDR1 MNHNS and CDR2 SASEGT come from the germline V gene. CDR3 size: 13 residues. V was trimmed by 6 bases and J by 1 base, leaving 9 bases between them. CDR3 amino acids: CASRTQGNTEAFF. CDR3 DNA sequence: TGTGCCAGCAGGACTCAGGGGAACACTGAAGCTTTCTTT.

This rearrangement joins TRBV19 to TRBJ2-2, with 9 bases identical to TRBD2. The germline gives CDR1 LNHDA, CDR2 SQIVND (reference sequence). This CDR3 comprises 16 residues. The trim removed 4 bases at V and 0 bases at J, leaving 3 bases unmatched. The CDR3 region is CASSSSGGPNTGELFF. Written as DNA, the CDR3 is TGTGCCAGTAGTAGTAGCGGGGGACCGAACACCGGGGAGCTGTTTTTT.

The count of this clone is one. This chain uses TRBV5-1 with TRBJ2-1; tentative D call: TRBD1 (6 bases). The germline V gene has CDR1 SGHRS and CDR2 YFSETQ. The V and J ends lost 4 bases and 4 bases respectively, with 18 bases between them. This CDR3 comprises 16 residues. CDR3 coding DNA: TGCGCCAGCAGCGTCCCGTTGGGGACACCTTACAATGAGCAGTTCTTC. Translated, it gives CASSVPLGTPYNEQFF.

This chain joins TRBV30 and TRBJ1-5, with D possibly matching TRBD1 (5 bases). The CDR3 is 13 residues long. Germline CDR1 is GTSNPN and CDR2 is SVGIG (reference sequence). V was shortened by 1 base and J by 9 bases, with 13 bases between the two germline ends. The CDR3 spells CAWSEGRNGPQHF. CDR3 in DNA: TGTGCCTGGAGTGAGGGGAGGAATGGGCCCCAGCATTTT. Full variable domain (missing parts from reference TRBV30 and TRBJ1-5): SQTIHQWPATLVQPVGSPLSLECTVEGTSNPNLYWYRQAAGRGLQLLFYSVGIGQISSEVPQNLSASRPQDRQFILSSKKLLLSDSGFYLCAWSEGRNGPQHFGDGTRLSIL.

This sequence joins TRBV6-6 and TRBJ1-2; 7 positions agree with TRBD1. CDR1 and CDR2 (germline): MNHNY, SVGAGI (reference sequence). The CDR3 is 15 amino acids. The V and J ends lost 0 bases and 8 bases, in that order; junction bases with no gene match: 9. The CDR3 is CASSYSRDSGLGYTF. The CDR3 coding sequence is TGTGCCAGCAGTTACTCACGGGACAGCGGGTTGGGCTACACCTTC.

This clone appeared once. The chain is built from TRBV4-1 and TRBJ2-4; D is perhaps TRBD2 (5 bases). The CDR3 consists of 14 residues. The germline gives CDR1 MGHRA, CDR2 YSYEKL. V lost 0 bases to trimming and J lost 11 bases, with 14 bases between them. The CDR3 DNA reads TGCGCCAGCAGCCAAGATGAGGGCGCGACGGTTCAGTACTTC. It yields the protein CASSQDEGATVQYF.

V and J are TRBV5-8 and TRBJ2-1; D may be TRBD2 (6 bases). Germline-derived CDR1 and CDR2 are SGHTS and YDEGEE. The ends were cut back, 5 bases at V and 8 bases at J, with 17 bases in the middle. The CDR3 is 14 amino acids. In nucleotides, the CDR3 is TGTGCCAGCAGGGTCGGACTACCGGGCGATGAGCAGTTCTTC. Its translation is CASRVGLPGDEQFF.

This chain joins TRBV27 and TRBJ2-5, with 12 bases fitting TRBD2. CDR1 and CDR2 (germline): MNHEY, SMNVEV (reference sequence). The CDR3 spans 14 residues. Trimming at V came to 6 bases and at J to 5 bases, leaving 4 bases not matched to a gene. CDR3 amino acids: CASRPLAGGETQYF. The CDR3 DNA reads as TGTGCCAGCAGGCCGCTAGCGGGGGGGGAGACCCAGTACTTC.

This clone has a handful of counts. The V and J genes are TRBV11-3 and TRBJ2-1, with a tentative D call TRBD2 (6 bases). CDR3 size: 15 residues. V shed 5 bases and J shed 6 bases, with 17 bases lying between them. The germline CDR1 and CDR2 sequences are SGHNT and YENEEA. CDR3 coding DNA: TGTGCCAGCAGCCTAGGGGCAGCCGGGGGCAATGAGCAGTTCTTC. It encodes CASSLGAAGGNEQFF.

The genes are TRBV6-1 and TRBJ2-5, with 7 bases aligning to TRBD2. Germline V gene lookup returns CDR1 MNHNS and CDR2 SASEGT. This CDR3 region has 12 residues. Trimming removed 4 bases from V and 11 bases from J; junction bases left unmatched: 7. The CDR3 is CASSAGGWEQYF. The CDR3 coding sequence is TGTGCCAGCAGTGCGGGGGGTTGGGAGCAGTACTTC.

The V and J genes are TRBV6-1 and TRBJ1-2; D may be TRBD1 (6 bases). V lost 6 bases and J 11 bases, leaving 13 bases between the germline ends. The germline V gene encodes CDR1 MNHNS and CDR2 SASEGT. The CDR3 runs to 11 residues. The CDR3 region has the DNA TGTGCCAGCAGCCCCGGGGACATTTACACCTTC. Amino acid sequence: CASSPGDIYTF.

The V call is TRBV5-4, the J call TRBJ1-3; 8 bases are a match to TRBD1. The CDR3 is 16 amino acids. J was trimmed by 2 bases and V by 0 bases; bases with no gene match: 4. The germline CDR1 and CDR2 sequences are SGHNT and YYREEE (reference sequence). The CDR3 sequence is CASSLAGTGPGNTIYF. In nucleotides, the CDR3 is TGTGCCAGCAGCTTGGCCGGGACAGGTCCTGGAAACACCATATATTTT. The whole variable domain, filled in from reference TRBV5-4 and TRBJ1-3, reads ETGVTQSPTHLIKTRGQQVTLRCSSQSGHNTVSWYQQALGQGPQFIFQYYREEENGRGNFPPRFSGLQFPNYSSELNVNALELDDSALYLCASSLAGTGPGNTIYFGEGSWLTVV.

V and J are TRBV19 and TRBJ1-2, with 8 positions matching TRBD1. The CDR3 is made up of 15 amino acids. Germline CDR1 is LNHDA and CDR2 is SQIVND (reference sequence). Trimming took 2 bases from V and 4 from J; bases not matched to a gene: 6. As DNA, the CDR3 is TGTGCCAGTAGTATAAGGGCAGGGGGCAGCTATGGCTACACCTTC. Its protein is CASSIRAGGSYGYTF.